The count of the clone carrying this T cell receptor (beta chain) is one. Its antigen remains unknown. This record belongs to a study of T cell responses to AZD1222 COVID-19 vaccine. V was clipped by 0 bases and J by 1 base; unmatched bases: 5. This CDR3 has 17 residues. Germline CDR1 is SGHKS and CDR2 is YYEKEE (reference sequence). The study, taken as a whole, reports: Among spike-specific TCRs, nearly half reportedly target unmutated variant regions. In a largely white British group with more females than males, clonal diversity was possibly underestimated.

Profiling relied on immunoSEQ multiplex PCR, and the TCRdb table lists in-frame clones only, not all of them. The repertoire has 80,000 to 95,000 clones, around nine tenths of them found once; the top ten carry about 7.1%. The clonotype was recovered from an adult who received the AZD1222 COVID-19 vaccine. The starting material was peripheral blood, obtained 28 days after the second AZD1222 dose. The rearrangement links TRBV5-5 to TRBJ2-2; 8 bases are shared with TRBD2. CDR3 sequence: CASSLDWTSWNTGELFF. CDR3 nucleotide sequence: TGTGCCAGCAGCTTGGACTGGACTAGCTGGAACACCGGGGAGCTGTTTTTT.